This TCR beta chain was found in a study of cytomegalovirus exposure and HLA in healthy donors. In the study overall: Inside one of the first data releases sat around 80 million unique TCRs taken from HLA-typed donors.

PCR employed 60 Vbeta and 13 Jbeta primers. Measured with immunoSEQ multiplex PCR; TCRdb has only the in-frame clones, and not every one. The listing contains over 30,000 clones. Sequencing was carried out using PBMCs. This TCR derives from a woman between 40 and 50 years old in good health and CMV-seropositive.

For the CDR3, the DNA is TGCGCCAGCAGCCCCCGGACAGGGGTCTACGAGCAGTACTTC. Its translation is CASSPRTGVYEQYF. The chain has TRBV4-1 and TRBJ2-7, with TRBD1 identical over 9 bases. Germline V gene data show CDR1 as MGHRA and CDR2 as YSYEKL. V lost 4 bases to trimming and J lost 3 bases; unmatched junction nucleotides: 4. This CDR3 spans 14 amino acids.